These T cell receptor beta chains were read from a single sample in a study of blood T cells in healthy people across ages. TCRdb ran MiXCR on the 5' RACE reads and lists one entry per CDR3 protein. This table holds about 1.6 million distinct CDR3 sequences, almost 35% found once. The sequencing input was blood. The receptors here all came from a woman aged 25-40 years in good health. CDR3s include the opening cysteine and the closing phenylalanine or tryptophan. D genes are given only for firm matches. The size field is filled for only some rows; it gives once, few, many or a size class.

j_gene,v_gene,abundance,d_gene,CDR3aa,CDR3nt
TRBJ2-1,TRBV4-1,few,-,CASSSWTASNEQFF,TGCGCCAGCAGCTCATGGACAGCCAGCAATGAGCAGTTCTTC
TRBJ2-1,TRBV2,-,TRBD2,CASLCASGMNEQFF,TGTGCCAGCCTTTGTGCTAGCGGAATGAATGAGCAGTTCTTC
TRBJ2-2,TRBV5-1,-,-,CASSLGSGLNTGELFF,TGCGCCAGCAGCTTGGGGAGCGGGCTTAACACCGGGGAGCTGTTTTTT
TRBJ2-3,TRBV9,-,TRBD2,CASSPGGGVIYDTQYF,TGTGCCAGCAGCCCAGGCGGGGGAGTTATTTACGATACGCAGTATTTT
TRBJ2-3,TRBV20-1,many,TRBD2,CSASGGASDTQYF,TGCAGTGCTAGCGGGGGGGCCTCAGATACGCAGTATTTT
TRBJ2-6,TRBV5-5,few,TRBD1,CASSNPGGQGGSGANVLTF,TGTGCCAGCAGCAATCCCGGCGGACAGGGGGGCTCTGGGGCCAACGTCCTGACTTTC
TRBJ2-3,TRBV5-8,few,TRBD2,CASSPLEMTSGTDTQYF,TGTGCCAGCAGCCCGTTGGAGATGACTAGCGGCACAGATACGCAGTATTTT
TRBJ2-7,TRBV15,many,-,CATSGDLGHLLSYEQYF,TGTGCCACCAGCGGCGATCTAGGACACCTGCTCTCCTACGAGCAGTACTTC
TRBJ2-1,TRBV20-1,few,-,CSARVGAGKNRDEQFF,TGCAGTGCTAGGGTCGGGGCGGGAAAGAACCGGGATGAGCAGTTCTTC
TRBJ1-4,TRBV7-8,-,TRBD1,CASSLIWTGGASNEKLFF,TGTGCCAGCAGCTTAATCTGGACAGGGGGCGCATCTAATGAAAAACTGTTTTTT
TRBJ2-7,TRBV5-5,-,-,CASSARDKPSYEQYF,TGTGCCAGCAGCGCCCGGGACAAGCCCTCCTACGAGCAGTACTTC
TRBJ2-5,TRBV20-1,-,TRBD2,CSAKKDGGVAETQYF,TGCAGTGCTAAAAAGGACGGGGGGGTCGCGGAGACCCAGTACTTC
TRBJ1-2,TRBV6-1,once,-,CASSEANREGYGYTF,TGTGCCAGCAGTGAAGCCAACAGGGAGGGCTATGGCTACACCTTC
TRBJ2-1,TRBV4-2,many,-,CASSQDMGGPNEQFF,TGTGCCAGCAGCCAAGATATGGGGGGGCCCAATGAGCAGTTCTTC
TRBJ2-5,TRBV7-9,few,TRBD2,CASSQRGEGAVETQYF,TGTGCCAGCAGCCAGCGGGGGGAAGGTGCGGTCGAGACCCAGTACTTC
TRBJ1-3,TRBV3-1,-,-,CASSPGYQSSGNTIYF,TGTGCCAGCAGCCCCGGATATCAAAGCTCTGGAAACACCATATATTTT
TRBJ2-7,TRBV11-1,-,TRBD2,CASSSIAGGQYEQYF,TGTGCCAGCAGCTCCATAGCGGGAGGGCAGTACGAGCAGTACTTC
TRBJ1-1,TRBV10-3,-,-,CAIGRDMNTEAFF,TGTGCCATCGGCCGGGATATGAACACTGAAGCTTTCTTT
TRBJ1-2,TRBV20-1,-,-,CSARLGFSYVANYGYTF,TGCAGTGCTAGGCTCGGTTTCAGCTACGTAGCTAACTATGGCTACACCTTC
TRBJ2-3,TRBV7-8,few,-,CASSRRDSVSDTQYF,TGTGCCAGCAGCCGCCGGGACTCGGTCTCAGATACGCAGTATTTT
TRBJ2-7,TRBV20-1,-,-,CSCCPGTSVHEQYF,TGCAGTTGTTGTCCCGGGACATCCGTCCACGAGCAGTACTTC
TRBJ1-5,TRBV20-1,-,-,CSAAGNQPQHF,TGCAGTGCCGCCGGGAATCAGCCCCAGCATTTT
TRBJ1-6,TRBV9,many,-,CASSVGTTNNSPLHF,TGTGCCAGCAGCGTTGGGACAACGAATAATTCACCCCTCCACTTT
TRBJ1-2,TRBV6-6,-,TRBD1,CASSYGTGGNGYTF,TGTGCCAGCAGTTACGGGACAGGGGGCAATGGCTACACCTTC
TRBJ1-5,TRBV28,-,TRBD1,CASSLGDRASQPQHF,TGTGCCAGCAGTTTGGGGGACAGGGCTAGCCAGCCCCAGCATTTT
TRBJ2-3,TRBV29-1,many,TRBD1,CSVGYGGQGRADTQYF,TGCAGCGTTGGATACGGGGGACAGGGACGGGCAGATACGCAGTATTTT
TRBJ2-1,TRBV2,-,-,CAKSGPPQFF,TGTGCCAAGTCGGGACCACCCCAGTTCTTC
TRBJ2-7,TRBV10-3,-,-,CAISADTTYEQYF,TGTGCCATCAGTGCTGACACTACCTACGAGCAGTACTTC
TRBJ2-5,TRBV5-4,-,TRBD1,CASSLLTGGIETQYF,TGTGCCAGCAGCCTTTTGACAGGGGGGATTGAGACCCAGTACTTC
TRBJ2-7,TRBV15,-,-,CATSDFTNEQYF,TGTGCCACCAGCGACTTCACCAACGAGCAGTACTTC
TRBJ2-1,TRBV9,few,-,CASSADMSSYNEQFF,TGTGCCAGCAGCGCCGATATGAGCTCCTACAATGAGCAGTTCTTC
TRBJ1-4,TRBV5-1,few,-,CASSLEASINEKLFF,TGCGCCAGCAGCTTGGAGGCGTCCATTAATGAAAAACTGTTTTTT
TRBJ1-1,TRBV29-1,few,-,CSVERTVGRNTEAFF,TGCAGCGTTGAAAGAACGGTCGGCAGGAACACTGAAGCTTTCTTT
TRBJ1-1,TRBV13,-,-,CASSSRLGGGTTEAFF,TGTGCCAGCAGCTCCCGGCTAGGCGGGGGGACCACTGAAGCTTTCTTT
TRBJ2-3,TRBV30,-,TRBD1,CACRRGQTFYTQYF,TGTGCCTGCCGCAGGGGACAGACTTTTTATACGCAGTATTTT
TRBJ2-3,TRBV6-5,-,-,CASSYSPGDTDTQYF,TGTGCCAGCAGTTACTCCCCGGGGGACACAGATACGCAGTATTTT
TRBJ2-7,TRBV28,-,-,CASSFPGHEQYF,TGTGCCAGCAGTTTCCCGGGGCACGAGCAGTACTTC
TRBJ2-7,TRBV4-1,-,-,CASGLGTATYEQYF,TGCGCCAGCGGCCTTGGGACGGCTACCTACGAGCAGTACTTC
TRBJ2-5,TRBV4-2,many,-,CASSQVGDQETQYF,TGTGCCAGCAGCCAAGTAGGAGACCAAGAGACCCAGTACTTC
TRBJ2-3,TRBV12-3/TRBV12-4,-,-,CASSPGRVSTDTQYF,TGTGCCAGCAGTCCCGGGCGGGTGAGCACAGATACGCAGTATTTT
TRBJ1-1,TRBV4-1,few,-,CASSPSPREPNTEAFF,TGCGCCAGCAGCCCTAGCCCGAGGGAGCCGAACACTGAAGCTTTCTTT
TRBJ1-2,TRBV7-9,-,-,CSSHDRQGSGYTF,TGTTCCAGCCACGACCGCCAGGGGTCTGGCTACACCTTC
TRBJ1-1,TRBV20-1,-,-,CSARDLEGSGNTEAFF,TGCAGTGCTAGAGACCTGGAAGGTTCGGGGAACACTGAAGCTTTCTTT
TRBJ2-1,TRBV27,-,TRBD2,CASSFGTSHYEQFF,TGTGCCAGCAGTTTCGGGACTAGTCACTATGAGCAGTTCTTC
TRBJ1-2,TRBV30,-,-,CATLDRTDYGYTF,TGTGCTACCCTCGACAGGACTGACTATGGCTACACCTTC
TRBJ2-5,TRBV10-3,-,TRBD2,CAISESTGGLGNEQYF,TGTGCCATCAGTGAGTCGACGGGGGGATTGGGGAATGAGCAGTACTTC
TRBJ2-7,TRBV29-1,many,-,CSVGTMDEQYF,TGCAGCGTCGGGACAATGGACGAGCAGTACTTC
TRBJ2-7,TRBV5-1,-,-,CASSLARGPPPYEQYF,TGCGCCAGCAGCTTGGCCAGGGGACCCCCCCCCTACGAGCAGTACTTC
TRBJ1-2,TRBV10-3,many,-,CAISEGVYGYTF,TGTGCCATCAGTGAGGGGGTGTATGGCTACACCTTC
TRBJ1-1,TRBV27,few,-,CASSSRQATPLGTEAFF,TGTGCCAGCAGTTCTCGGCAGGCCACTCCTCTGGGGACTGAAGCTTTCTTT
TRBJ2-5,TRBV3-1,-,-,CAGRREQETQYF,TGTGCCGGTAGGCGCGAGCAAGAGACCCAGTACTTC
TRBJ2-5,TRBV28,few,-,CASSSPIRKQETQYF,TGTGCCAGCAGTTCCCCGATACGAAAACAAGAGACCCAGTACTTC
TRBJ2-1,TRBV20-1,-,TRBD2,CSARDKGLAANEQFF,TGCAGTGCTAGAGATAAGGGGCTAGCGGCCAATGAGCAGTTCTTC
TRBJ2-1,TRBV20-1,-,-,CSAVTGTSYNGQFF,TGCAGTGCTGTTACCGGGACCTCCTACAATGGGCAGTTCTTC